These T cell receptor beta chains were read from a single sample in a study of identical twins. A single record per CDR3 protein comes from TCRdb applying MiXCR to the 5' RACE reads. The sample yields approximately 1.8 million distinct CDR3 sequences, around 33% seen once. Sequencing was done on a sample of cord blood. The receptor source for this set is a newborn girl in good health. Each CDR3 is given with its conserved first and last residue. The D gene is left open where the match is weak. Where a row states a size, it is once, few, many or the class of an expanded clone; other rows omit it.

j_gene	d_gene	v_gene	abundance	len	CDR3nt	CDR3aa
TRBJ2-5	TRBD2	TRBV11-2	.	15	TGTGCCAGCAGCCCCATTCCGGGACTAGCCGATGAGCAGTACTTC	CASSPIPGLADEQYF
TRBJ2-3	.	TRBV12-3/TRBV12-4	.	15	TGTGCCAGCAGTTCTTTCGGCGGGTTAGTAGATACGCAGTATTTT	CASSSFGGLVDTQYF
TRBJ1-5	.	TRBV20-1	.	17	TGCAGTGCTAGAGTGGAGGGCAGGGGTATGGGCAATCAGCCCCAGCATTTT	CSARVEGRGMGNQPQHF
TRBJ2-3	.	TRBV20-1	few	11	TGCAGTGCCTCAGGGAAAGATACGCAGTATTTT	CSASGKDTQYF
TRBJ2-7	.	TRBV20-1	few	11	TGCAGTGCCGCGCAGGGCTACGAGCAGTACTTC	CSAAQGYEQYF
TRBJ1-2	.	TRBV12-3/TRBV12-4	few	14	TGTGCCAGCAGTGCCCGCGGGGCTCCCTATGGCTACACCTTC	CASSARGAPYGYTF
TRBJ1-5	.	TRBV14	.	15	TGTGCCAGCAGCCAAGAGGGGGTACGCAATCAGCCCCAGCATTTT	CASSQEGVRNQPQHF
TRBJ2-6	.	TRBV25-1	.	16	TGTGCCAGCAGTGAATGGGGGTTCTCTGGGGCCAACGTCCTGACTTTC	CASSEWGFSGANVLTF
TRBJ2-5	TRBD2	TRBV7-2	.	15	TGTGCCAGCAGCCCTAGCGGGGGGCACCAAGAGACCCAGTACTTC	CASSPSGGHQETQYF
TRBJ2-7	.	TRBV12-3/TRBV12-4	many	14	TGTGCCAGCAGTACCCGTGGGGGCTCCTACGAGCAGTACTTC	CASSTRGGSYEQYF
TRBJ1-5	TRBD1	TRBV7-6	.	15	TGTGCCAGCAGCGCTCACAGGGGGGCGAATCAGCCCCAGCATTTT	CASSAHRGANQPQHF
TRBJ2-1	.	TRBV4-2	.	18	TGTGCCAGCAGCCAAGATGGTAGGCCTGCCCACTCCTACAATGAGCAGTTCTTC	CASSQDGRPAHSYNEQFF
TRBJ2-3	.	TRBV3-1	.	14	TGTGCCAGCAGCCCGACGCCCATCACAGATACGCAGTATTTT	CASSPTPITDTQYF
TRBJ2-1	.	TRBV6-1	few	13	TGTGCCAGCACCCAAGACGGGTACAATGAGCAGTTCTTC	CASTQDGYNEQFF
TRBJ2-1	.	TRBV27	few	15	TGTGCCAGCAGCGAATTCGCCGCCTCCTTAAATGAGCAGTTCTTC	CASSEFAASLNEQFF
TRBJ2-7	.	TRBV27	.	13	TGTGCCAGCAGTTATGGGGTAAGCGCCGAGCAGTACTTC	CASSYGVSAEQYF
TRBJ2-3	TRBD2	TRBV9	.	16	TGTGCCAGCAGCGCCCAGACTAGCCCAGTATGGGATACGCAGTATTTT	CASSAQTSPVWDTQYF
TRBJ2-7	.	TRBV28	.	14	TGTGCCAGCAGTTTAGTTTTCGGGGGATACGAGCAGTACTTC	CASSLVFGGYEQYF
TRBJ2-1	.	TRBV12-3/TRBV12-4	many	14	TGTGCCAGCAGAGTACAGGGGAGGTTTTACGGGCAGTTCTTC	CASRVQGRFYGQFF
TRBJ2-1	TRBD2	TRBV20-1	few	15	TGCAGTGCTAGTGGGCTAGCGGTCTCCTACAATGAGCAGTTCTTC	CSASGLAVSYNEQFF
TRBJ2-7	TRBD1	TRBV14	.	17	TGTGCCAGCAGCCAACCCGAGGACAGGGGGATATGGTACGAGCAGTACTTC	CASSQPEDRGIWYEQYF
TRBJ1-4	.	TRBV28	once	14	TGTGCCAGCACCCAAGGGGGTATAGAGGAAAAACTGTTTTTT	CASTQGGIEEKLFF
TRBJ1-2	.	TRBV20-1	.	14	TGCAGTGCTAGAGACCTAATTTTGGACGTCGGCTACACCTTC	CSARDLILDVGYTF
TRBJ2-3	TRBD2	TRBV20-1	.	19	TGCAGTGCTAGGAACCCCACTAGCGGGGGGACCGACAGCACAGATACGCAGTATTTT	CSARNPTSGGTDSTDTQYF
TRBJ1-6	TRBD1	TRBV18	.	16	TGTGCCAGCTCACCGCAGATGGGACAGGGGGATTCACCCCTCCACTTT	CASSPQMGQGDSPLHF
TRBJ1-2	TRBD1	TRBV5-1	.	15	TGCGCCAGCAGCCCTGGGACAGCGCTGAACTATGGCTACACCTTC	CASSPGTALNYGYTF
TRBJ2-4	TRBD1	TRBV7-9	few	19	TGTGCCAGCAGCTGGGACAGGGGGTTCCATATCCTAGCCAAAAACATTCAGTACTTC	CASSWDRGFHILAKNIQYF
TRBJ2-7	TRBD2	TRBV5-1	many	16	TGCGCCAGCAGCTTTACCATACCTAGCGGCTCCTACGAGCAGTACTTC	CASSFTIPSGSYEQYF
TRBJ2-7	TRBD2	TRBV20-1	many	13	TGCAGTGCTAGGGCTAGCGGGATTTACGAGCAGTACTTC	CSARASGIYEQYF
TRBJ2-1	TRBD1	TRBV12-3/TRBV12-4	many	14	TGTGCCAGCAGTTTCCGGACAGGGGACAATGAGCAGTTCTTC	CASSFRTGDNEQFF
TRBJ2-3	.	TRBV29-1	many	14	TGCAGCGTTGCCCCCCCGGACGGCCGGGTTACGCAGTATTTT	CSVAPPDGRVTQYF
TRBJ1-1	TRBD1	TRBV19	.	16	TGTGCCAGTAGTGGGGACGGCCGACAGGGGAAAACTGAAGCTTTCTTT	CASSGDGRQGKTEAFF
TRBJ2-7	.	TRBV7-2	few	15	TGTGCCAGCAGCTTATTAGTGCGGAGAGGAGGCGAGCAGTACTTC	CASSLLVRRGGEQYF
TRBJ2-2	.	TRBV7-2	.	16	TGTGCCAGCAGCTTAGCGGGCACCCTGAACACCGGGGAGCTGTTTTTT	CASSLAGTLNTGELFF
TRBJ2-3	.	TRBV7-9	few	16	TGTGCCAGCAGCCTGGGGTCGTGGGATAGCACAGATACGCAGTATTTT	CASSLGSWDSTDTQYF
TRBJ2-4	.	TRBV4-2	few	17	TGTGCCAGCAGCCATTATTCTGGGGGGGGCCCCAAAAACATTCAGTACTTC	CASSHYSGGGPKNIQYF
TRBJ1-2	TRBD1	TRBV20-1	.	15	TGCAGTGCTAGCGACAGGGGGAGGGTCAACTATGGCTACACCTTC	CSASDRGRVNYGYTF
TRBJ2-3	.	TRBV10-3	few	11	TGTGCCACCCAGGCGGCAGATACGCAGTATTTT	CATQAADTQYF
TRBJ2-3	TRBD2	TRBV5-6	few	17	TGTGCCAGCAGCTTGGATGTTAGCGGGAGTCGAACAGATACGCAGTATTTT	CASSLDVSGSRTDTQYF
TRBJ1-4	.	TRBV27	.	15	TGTGCCAGCAGAAAACAGAGATACTTAAATGAAAAACTGTTTTTT	CASRKQRYLNEKLFF
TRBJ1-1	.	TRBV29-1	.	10	TGCAGCGTTTTATTAACGGAAGCTTTCTTT	CSVLLTEAFF
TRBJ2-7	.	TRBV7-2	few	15	TGTGCCAGCAGCTTAGGCGGCGTCTCGAAGTACGAGCAGTACTTC	CASSLGGVSKYEQYF
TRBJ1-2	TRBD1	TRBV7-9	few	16	TGTGCCAGCAGCTTAAAGGGACAGGGTCCTAACTATGGCTACACCTTC	CASSLKGQGPNYGYTF